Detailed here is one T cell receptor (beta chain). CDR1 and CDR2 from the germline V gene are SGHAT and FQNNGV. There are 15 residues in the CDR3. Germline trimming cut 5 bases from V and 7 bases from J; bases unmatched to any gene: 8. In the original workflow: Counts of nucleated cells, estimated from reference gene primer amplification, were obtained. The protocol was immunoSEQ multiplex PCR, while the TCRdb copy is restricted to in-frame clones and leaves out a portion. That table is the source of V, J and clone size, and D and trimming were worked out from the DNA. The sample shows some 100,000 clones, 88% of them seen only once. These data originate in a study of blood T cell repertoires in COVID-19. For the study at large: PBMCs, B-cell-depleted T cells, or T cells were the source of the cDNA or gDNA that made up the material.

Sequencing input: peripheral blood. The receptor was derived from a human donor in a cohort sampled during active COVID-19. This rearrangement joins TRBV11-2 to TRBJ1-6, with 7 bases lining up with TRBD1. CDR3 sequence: CASSAHRDRNSPLHF. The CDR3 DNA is TGTGCCAGCAGCGCCCACCGGGACAGAAATTCACCCCTCCACTTT.